These 31 T cell receptor beta chains were sequenced from one sample in a study of blood T cell repertoires in COVID-19. The data were produced by immunoSEQ multiplex PCR, yet TCRdb's version contains in-frame clones alone and is incomplete. The profile shows 20,000 to 25,000 clones, about four fifths of them singletons. The sample was peripheral blood. Receptors were obtained from a man aged 40-55 years with acute or convalescent COVID-19.

The V call is TRBV12-5, the J call TRBJ1-5; D may be TRBD1 (6 bases). Per germline, CDR1 LGHNT and CDR2 FRNRAP. CDR3 size: 15 residues. V was shortened by 5 bases and J by 5 bases, with 16 bases between the two germline ends. The CDR3 region is CASGLGGRNHQPQHF. In nucleotides, the CDR3 is TGTGCTAGTGGTCTGGGGGGCAGAAATCATCAGCCCCAGCATTTT. Using reference TRBV12-5 and TRBJ1-5 for the parts outside the CDR3, the full variable domain is DARVTQTPRHKVTEMGQEVTMRCQPILGHNTVFWYRQTMMQGLELLAYFRNRAPLDDSGMPKDRFSAEMPDATLATLKIQPSEPRDSAVYFCASGLGGRNHQPQHFGDGTRLSIL.

V is TRBV4-1 and J is TRBJ2-2; D not resolved. Germline CDR1 is MGHRA and CDR2 is YSYEKL. The CDR3 sequence is 12 residues long. The V and J ends lost 10 bases and 8 bases respectively, with 14 bases between them. Written as DNA, the CDR3 is TGCGCCACCGAGCCTCGTTCGGGGGAGCTGTTTTTT. It translates to CATEPRSGELFF.

The CDR3 region is CASSPGLAGGKQYF. CDR3 nucleotide sequence: TGTGCCAGCAGCCCCGGACTAGCGGGAGGGAAGCAGTATTTT. The gene calls are TRBV5-4 and TRBJ2-3; 15 bases map to TRBD2. Germline V CDR1 and CDR2: SGHNT, YYREEE (reference sequence). V shed 4 bases and J 11 bases; nucleotides not matched to a gene: 5. The CDR3 consists of 14 residues.

V and J are TRBV30 and TRBJ1-6, with 9 bases matching TRBD1. Trimming at V came to 0 bases and at J to 9 bases, leaving 6 bases not matched to a gene. The CDR3 runs to 15 residues. Germline CDR1 is GTSNPN and CDR2 is SVGIG (reference sequence). In DNA, the CDR3 is TGTGCCTGGAGTGTGCCGGGACAGGGAGGTTCACCCCTCCACTTT. Residues: CAWSVPGQGGSPLHF.

V usage is TRBV27 and J usage is TRBJ2-1; D uncertain. Trimming shortened V by 3 bases and J by 2 bases, and 11 bases separated the two germline ends. The V gene's germline CDR1 is MNHEY and CDR2 SMNVEV (reference sequence). The CDR3 spans 15 residues. The CDR3 protein is CASSFETDAYNEQFF. In DNA, the CDR3 is TGTGCCAGCAGTTTTGAAACTGATGCCTACAATGAGCAGTTCTTC.

The J gene is TRBJ1-3, the V gene TRBV5-1, with TRBD1 as a possible D gene (6 bases). The germline V gene encodes CDR1 SGHRS and CDR2 YFSETQ. The CDR3 runs to 14 residues. Trimming stripped 3 bases from V and 1 base from J, with 8 bases between. Here the CDR3 DNA reads TGCGCCAGCAGCTCACAGGGTTCTGGAAACACCATATATTTT. Its translation: CASSSQGSGNTIYF.

The V gene is TRBV11-2, the J gene TRBJ2-2; 10 bases fit TRBD1. CDR3 size: 15 residues. Unmatched junction bases numbered 8, after V lost 7 bases and J lost 6 bases. Germline V gene data show CDR1 as SGHAT and CDR2 as FQNNGV. DNA of the CDR3: TGTGCCAGCACCCCGACAGGGGGCATCGCCGGGGAGCTGTTTTTT. Translated: CASTPTGGIAGELFF. The full variable domain, completed using reference TRBV11-2 and TRBJ2-2, is EAGVAQSPRYKIIEKRQSVAFWCNPISGHATLYWYQQILGQGPKLLIQFQNNGVVDDSQLPKDRFSAERLKGVDSTLKIQPAKLEDSAVYLCASTPTGGIAGELFFGEGSRLTVL.

This chain links TRBV3-1 (or the pseudogene TRBV3-2) with TRBJ1-1, with TRBD1 identical over 9 bases. Trimming cost V 1 base and J 1 base; bases outside gene matches: 7. CDR1 and CDR2 from the germline V gene are LGHDT and YNNKEL (reference sequence). The CDR3 is 17 amino acids. This chain's CDR3 is CASSQATKTGGNTEAFF. In DNA, the CDR3 is TGTGCCAGCAGCCAAGCAACCAAGACAGGGGGGAACACTGAAGCTTTCTTT.

The rearrangement joins TRBV5-4 to TRBJ2-7; D is perhaps TRBD2 (6 bases). V was pared by 3 bases and J by 0 bases, with 16 bases between. CDR1 and CDR2 from the germline V gene are SGHNT and YYREEE (reference sequence). The CDR3 covers 16 residues. CDR3 protein: CASSWGAGHFSYEQYF. CDR3 coding DNA: TGTGCCAGCAGCTGGGGAGCGGGCCATTTCTCCTACGAGCAGTACTTC.

J is TRBJ2-1 and V is TRBV9, with a weak D call TRBD1 (7 bases). V was cut by 0 bases and J by 9 bases, with 16 bases left in between. The germline gives CDR1 SGDLS, CDR2 YYNGEE. CDR3 length equals 15 residues. In DNA form, the CDR3 reads TGTGCCAGCAGCGTAGGGAGCGGGTCAGGGGGTGAGCAGTTCTTC. Amino acids: CASSVGSGSGGEQFF.

V and J are TRBV5-4 and TRBJ2-7, with D maybe TRBD1 (5 bases). The CDR3 extends over 13 amino acids. In germline, CDR1 is SGHNT, CDR2 YYREEE (reference sequence). V gave up 0 bases and J gave up 2 bases, with 6 bases separating them. The CDR3: CASSLGGPYEQYF. The CDR3 bases are TGTGCCAGCAGCTTGGGGGGCCCCTACGAGCAGTACTTC.

V and J are TRBV19 and TRBJ2-2; TRBD1 agrees at 11 bases. Germline lookup yields CDR1 LNHDA and CDR2 SQIVND (reference sequence). This CDR3 region has 16 residues. V shed 5 bases, J shed 6 bases, and the junction held 8 bases outside the gene matches. CDR3 in amino acids: CASSGLRTGGPGELFF. CDR3 in DNA: TGTGCCAGTAGTGGCCTCCGGACAGGGGGCCCCGGGGAGCTGTTTTTT.

The gene calls are TRBV19 and TRBJ1-5, with 8 bases aligning to TRBD1. From germline, CDR1 is LNHDA and CDR2 SQIVND (reference sequence). Germline trimming cut 5 bases from V and 0 bases from J; bases unmatched to any gene: 9. This CDR3 is built from 17 residues. CDR3 residues: CASSRTGRGYSNQPQHF. Here the CDR3 DNA reads TGTGCCAGTAGTCGGACAGGGAGGGGATATAGCAATCAGCCCCAGCATTTT.

This chain joins TRBV6-2 or TRBV6-3 and TRBJ2-7; 7 nucleotides line up with TRBD2. J gave up 2 bases and V 4 bases, and 8 bases lay outside the gene matches. Germline values: CDR1 MNHEY, CDR2 SVGEGT. This CDR3 is 15 amino acids long. The CDR3 sequence: CASSSLRDYPYEQYF. For the CDR3, the DNA is TGTGCCAGCAGTTCTCTCCGGGACTACCCCTACGAGCAGTACTTC.

The V and J genes are TRBV4-1 and TRBJ1-5, with unresolved D. The CDR3 has 13 residues. Between the trimmed V and J ends, which lost 0 bases and 9 bases, there was a span of 9 bases. Germline V gene sequence: CDR1 MGHRA, CDR2 YSYEKL. The CDR3 protein is CASSQEVEGPQHF. DNA for the CDR3: TGCGCCAGCAGCCAAGAAGTGGAGGGGCCCCAGCATTTT.

V usage is TRBV29-1 and J usage is TRBJ2-1, with 8 bases identical to TRBD1. Per the germline V gene, CDR1 is SQVTM and CDR2 is ANQGSEA. The ends lost 4 bases at V and 7 bases at J; junction bases unmatched: 0. This CDR3 region has 11 residues. CDR3 in DNA: TGCAGCGTTGGACAGGGGAATGAGCAGTTCTTC. This gives the protein CSVGQGNEQFF.

The chain uses TRBV7-3 and TRBJ2-1; 7 bases are a match to TRBD1. Trimming at V came to 5 bases and at J to 2 bases, leaving 6 bases not matched to a gene. Germline V CDR1 and CDR2: SGHTA, FQGTGA. The CDR3 runs 15 residues. The CDR3 protein is CASSLRQGAYNEQFF. As DNA, the CDR3 is TGTGCCAGCAGCCTACGACAGGGAGCCTACAATGAGCAGTTCTTC.

This clone was seen a few times. The V call is TRBV5-6, the J call TRBJ1-4; TRBD1 agrees at 11 bases. Germline V gene data show CDR1 as SGHDT and CDR2 as YYEEEE. CDR3 length: 19 residues. After removal of 4 bases from V and 0 bases from J, the junction contained 11 bases not matched to a gene. This chain's CDR3 is CASSRPGQGVGATNEKLFF. Written as DNA, the CDR3 is TGTGCCAGCAGCCGGCCGGGACAGGGGGTAGGTGCAACTAATGAAAAACTGTTTTTT.

This chain uses TRBV5-1 with TRBJ2-7; the match to TRBD1 covers 7 bases. V dropped 0 bases and J dropped 3; count of bases not matched to a gene: 3. CDR3 size: 14 residues. The germline gives CDR1 SGHRS, CDR2 YFSETQ. CDR3 DNA sequence: TGCGCCAGCAGCTTGGAGACAGGGAACTACGAGCAGTACTTC. Its protein product is CASSLETGNYEQYF.

The CDR3 nucleotides are TGTGCCAGCAGCCTCCGGGACAGGGGTGGCTACACCTTC. Protein: CASSLRDRGGYTF. This chain links TRBV5-6 with TRBJ1-2; 10 nucleotides match TRBD1. Germline assignment: CDR1 SGHDT and CDR2 YYEEEE. This CDR3 spans 13 amino acids. V dropped 4 bases and J dropped 7; count of bases not matched to a gene: 4.

The genes are TRBV20-1 and TRBJ2-3, with unresolved D. V dropped 3 bases and J dropped 6 bases, with 7 bases sitting between them. The germline V gene has CDR1 DFQATT and CDR2 SNEGSKA (reference sequence). This CDR3 region has 11 residues. The CDR3 is CSASRRDTQYF. As DNA, the CDR3 is TGCAGTGCTAGCCGGCGGGATACGCAGTATTTT.

The rearrangement links TRBV12-3 or TRBV12-4 to TRBJ2-7; D is uncertain. V lost 3 bases and J 8 bases, leaving 11 bases between the germline ends. The CDR3 runs 12 residues. CDR3 nucleotides: TGTGCCAGCAGTTTGGGCCCGGTTCAGCAGTACTTC. Its translation: CASSLGPVQQYF.

The gene calls are TRBV15 and TRBJ1-2; D is ambiguous. Trimming removed 4 bases from V and 2 bases from J, with 8 bases in between. The germline CDR1 and CDR2 sequences are LNHNV and YYDKDF (reference sequence). The CDR3 spans 13 residues. The CDR3 region is CATSMAGNYGYTF. The CDR3 coding sequence is TGTGCCACCAGCATGGCAGGAAACTATGGCTACACCTTC.

The chain couples TRBV18 to TRBJ2-7; D is unclear. V was clipped by 3 bases and J by 6 bases, with 12 bases between them. The CDR3 spans 13 residues. Germline V gene sequence: CDR1 KGHSH, CDR2 LQKENI. The CDR3 DNA reads as TGTGCCAGCTCACCGCAGTTTCTCCGCGAGCAGTACTTC. It specifies CASSPQFLREQYF.

The chain links TRBV10-3 to TRBJ1-4; TRBD1 aligns across 7 bases. CDR3 length: 15 amino acids. The ends lost 2 bases at V and 4 bases at J; junction bases unmatched: 4. CDR1 is ENHRY and CDR2 is SYGVKD in the germline V gene. In nucleotides, the CDR3 is TGTGCCATCAGTGAGGGAACAGGGGTTAATGAAAAACTGTTTTTT. It translates to CAISEGTGVNEKLFF.

This chain connects TRBV5-1 to TRBJ1-5; 10 nucleotides align to TRBD1. V lost 4 bases to trimming and J lost 5 bases; unmatched junction nucleotides: 6. The CDR3 is made up of 15 amino acids. The germline gives CDR1 SGHRS, CDR2 YFSETQ. In DNA, the CDR3 is TGCGCCAGCAGCCGCGACGGGACAGGGGATCAGCCCCAGCATTTT. This encodes CASSRDGTGDQPQHF. Combining the CDR3 with reference TRBV5-1 and TRBJ1-5 gives the whole variable domain KAGVTQTPRYLIKTRGQQVTLSCSPISGHRSVSWYQQTPGQGLQFLFEYFSETQRNKGNFPGRFSGRQFSNSRSEMNVSTLELGDSALYLCASSRDGTGDQPQHFGDGTRLSIL.

The J gene is TRBJ1-6, the V gene TRBV4-3; a possible D gene is TRBD1 (6 bases). In germline, CDR1 is LGHNA, CDR2 YSLEER. V gave up 1 base and J gave up 6 bases, with 10 bases separating them. The CDR3 length is 15 residues. CDR3 DNA: TGCGCCAGCAGCCAAGGGGACATGACTAATTCACCCCTCCACTTT. Translated, it gives CASSQGDMTNSPLHF.

The chain recombines TRBV6-5 with TRBJ2-5; D remains unclear. The CDR3 has 14 residues. CDR1 and CDR2 from the germline V gene are MNHEY and SVGAGI. V lost 2 bases to trimming and J lost 3 bases, with 10 bases between them. In DNA, the CDR3 is TGTGCCAGCAGTTACGCGAGGTACGAAGAGACCCAGTACTTC. Translating gives CASSYARYEETQYF.

The V gene is TRBV5-1, the J gene TRBJ1-5; D may be TRBD1 (5 bases). Trimming pared 1 base from V and 5 bases from J, leaving 10 bases between. Germline V gives CDR1 SGHRS, CDR2 YFSETQ. There are 14 residues in the CDR3. The CDR3 DNA follows: TGCGCCAGCAGCTTGCTGGGGGGGGATCAGCCCCAGCATTTT. Translating gives CASSLLGGDQPQHF.

The V and J genes are TRBV9 and TRBJ1-2; TRBD1 is a possible D gene (6 bases). Germline assignment: CDR1 SGDLS and CDR2 YYNGEE. The CDR3 runs to 15 residues. V lost 4 bases and J lost 4, with 17 bases in between. CDR3 bases: TGTGCCAGCAGCTTGGGAGGGGGAGAAATCTATGGCTACACCTTC. Residues: CASSLGGGEIYGYTF.

This chain connects TRBV5-4 to TRBJ2-1; D call uncertain. Germline values: CDR1 SGHNT, CDR2 YYREEE (reference sequence). Trimming shortened V by 3 bases and J by 4 bases, and 17 bases separated the two germline ends. The length of the CDR3 is 16 residues. The CDR3 loop is CASSSIVGSGYNEQFF. CDR3 nucleotides: TGTGCCAGCAGCTCGATAGTCGGCTCGGGTTACAATGAGCAGTTCTTC.